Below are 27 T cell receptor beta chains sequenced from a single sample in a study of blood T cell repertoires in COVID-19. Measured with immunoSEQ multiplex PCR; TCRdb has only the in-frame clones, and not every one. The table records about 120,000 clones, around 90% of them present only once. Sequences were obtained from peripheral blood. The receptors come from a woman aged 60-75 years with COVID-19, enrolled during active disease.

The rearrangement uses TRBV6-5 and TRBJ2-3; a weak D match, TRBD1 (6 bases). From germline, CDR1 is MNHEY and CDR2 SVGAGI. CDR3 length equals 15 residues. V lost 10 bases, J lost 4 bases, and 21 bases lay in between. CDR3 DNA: TGTGCCACCTGCATGGGGGCCTTCAGTGCAGATACGCAGTATTTT. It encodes CATCMGAFSADTQYF.

CDR3 loop: CASSHSSGGAYEQYF. In DNA form, the CDR3 reads TGTGCCAGCAGCCATTCCAGCGGGGGAGCATACGAGCAGTACTTC. V is TRBV3-1 (or the pseudogene TRBV3-2) and J is TRBJ2-7, with 8 bases aligning to TRBD2. J gave up 4 bases and V 3 bases, and 8 bases lay outside the gene matches. The CDR3 contains 15 residues. Germline V gene sequence: CDR1 LGHDT, CDR2 YNNKEL (reference sequence).

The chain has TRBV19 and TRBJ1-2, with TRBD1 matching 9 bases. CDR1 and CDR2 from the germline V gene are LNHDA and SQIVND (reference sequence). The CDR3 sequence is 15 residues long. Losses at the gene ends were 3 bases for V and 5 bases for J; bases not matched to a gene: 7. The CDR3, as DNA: TGTGCCAGTAGTATCAATCAGGGGACAGGGTATGGCTACACCTTC. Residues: CASSINQGTGYGYTF.

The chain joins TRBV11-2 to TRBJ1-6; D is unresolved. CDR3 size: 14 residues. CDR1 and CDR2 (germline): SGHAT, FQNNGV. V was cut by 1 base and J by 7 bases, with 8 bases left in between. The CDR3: CASSLARRNSPLHF. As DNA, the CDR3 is TGTGCCAGCAGCTTAGCCAGGCGAAATTCACCCCTCCACTTT.

The CDR3 region is CASSWGSGGRNNEQFF. The DNA of the CDR3 is TGTGCCAGCAGTTGGGGGAGCGGGGGGCGAAACAATGAGCAGTTCTTC. This chain joins TRBV6-2 or TRBV6-3 and TRBJ2-1, with 9 bases identical to TRBD2. This CDR3 contains 16 residues. V shed 4 bases, J shed 5 bases, and the junction held 9 bases outside the gene matches. Per the germline V gene, CDR1 is MNHEY and CDR2 is SVGEGT.

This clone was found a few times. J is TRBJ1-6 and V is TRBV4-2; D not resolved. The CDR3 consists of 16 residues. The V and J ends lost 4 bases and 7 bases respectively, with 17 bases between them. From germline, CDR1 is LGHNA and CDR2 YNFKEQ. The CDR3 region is CASSLSSGPGNSPLHF. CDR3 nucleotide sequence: TGTGCCAGCAGCCTCTCAAGCGGACCGGGGAATTCACCCCTCCACTTT.

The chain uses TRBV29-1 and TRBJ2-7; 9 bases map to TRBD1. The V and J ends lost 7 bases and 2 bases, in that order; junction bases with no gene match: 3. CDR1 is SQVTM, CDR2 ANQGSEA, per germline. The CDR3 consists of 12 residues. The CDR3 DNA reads TGCAGCGCGGGACAGGGAGCCTACGAGCAGTACTTC. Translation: CSAGQGAYEQYF.

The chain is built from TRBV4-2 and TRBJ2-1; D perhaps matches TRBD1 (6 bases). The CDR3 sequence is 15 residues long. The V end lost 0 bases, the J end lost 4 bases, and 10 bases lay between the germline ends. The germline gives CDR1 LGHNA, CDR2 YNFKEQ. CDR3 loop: CASSQDGQLYNEQFF. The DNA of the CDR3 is TGTGCCAGCAGCCAAGATGGACAGTTGTACAATGAGCAGTTCTTC.

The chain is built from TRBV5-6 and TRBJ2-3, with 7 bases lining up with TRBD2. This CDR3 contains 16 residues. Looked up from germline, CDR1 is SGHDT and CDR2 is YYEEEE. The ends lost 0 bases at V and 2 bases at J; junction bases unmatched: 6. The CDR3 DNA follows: TGTGCCAGCAGCTTGGGAGGGCGGGAGCTCACAGATACGCAGTATTTT. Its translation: CASSLGGRELTDTQYF.

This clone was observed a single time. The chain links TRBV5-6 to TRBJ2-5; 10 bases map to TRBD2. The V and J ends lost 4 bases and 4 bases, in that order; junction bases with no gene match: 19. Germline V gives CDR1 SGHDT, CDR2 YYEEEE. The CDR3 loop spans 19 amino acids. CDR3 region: CASSDTRFQRGGTRETQYF. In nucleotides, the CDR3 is TGTGCCAGCAGCGACACCCGATTTCAGCGGGGGGGTACCCGAGAGACCCAGTACTTC.

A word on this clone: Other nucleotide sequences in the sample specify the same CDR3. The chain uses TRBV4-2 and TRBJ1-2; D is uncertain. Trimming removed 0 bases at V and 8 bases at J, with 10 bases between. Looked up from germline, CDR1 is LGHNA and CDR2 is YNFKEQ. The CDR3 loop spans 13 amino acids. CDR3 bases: TGTGCCAGCAGCCAAGACCTCGGCGGAGGCTACACCTTC. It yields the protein CASSQDLGGGYTF.

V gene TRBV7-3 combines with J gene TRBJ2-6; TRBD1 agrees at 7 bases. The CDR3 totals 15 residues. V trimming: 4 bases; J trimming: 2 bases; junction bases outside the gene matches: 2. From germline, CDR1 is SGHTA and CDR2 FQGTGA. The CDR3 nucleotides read TGTGCCAGCAGCTCTGACAGGGCTGGGGCCAACGTCCTGACTTTC. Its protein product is CASSSDRAGANVLTF.

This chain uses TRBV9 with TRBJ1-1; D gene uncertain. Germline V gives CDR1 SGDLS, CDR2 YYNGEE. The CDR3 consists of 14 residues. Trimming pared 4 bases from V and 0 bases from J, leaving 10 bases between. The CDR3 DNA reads TGTGCCAGCAGCCCCGACACAATGAACACTGAAGCTTTCTTT. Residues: CASSPDTMNTEAFF. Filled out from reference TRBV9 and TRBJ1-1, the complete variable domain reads DSGVTQTPKHLITATGQRVTLRCSPRSGDLSVYWYQQSLDQGLQFLIQYYNGEERAKGNILERFSAQQFPDLHSELNLSSLELGDSALYFCASSPDTMNTEAFFGQGTRLTVV.

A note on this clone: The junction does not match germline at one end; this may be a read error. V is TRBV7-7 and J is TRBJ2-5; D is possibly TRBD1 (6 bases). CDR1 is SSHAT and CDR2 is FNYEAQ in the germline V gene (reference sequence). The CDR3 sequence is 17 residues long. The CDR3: CASSKTQGWVRQETQYF. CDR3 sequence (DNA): TGTGCTAGCAGCAAAACGCAGGGGTGGGTTAGGCAAGAGACCCAGTACTTC. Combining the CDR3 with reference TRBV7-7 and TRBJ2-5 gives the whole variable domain GAGVSQSPRYKVTKRGQDVTLRCDPISSHATLYWYQQALGQGPEFLTYFNYEAQPDKSGLPSDRFSAERPEGSISTLTIQRTEQRDSAMYRCASSKTQGWVRQETQYFGPGTRLLVL.

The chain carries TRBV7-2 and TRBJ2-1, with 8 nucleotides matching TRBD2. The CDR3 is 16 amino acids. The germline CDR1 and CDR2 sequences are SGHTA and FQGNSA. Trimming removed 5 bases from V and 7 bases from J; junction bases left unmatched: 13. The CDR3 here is CASSPLGGGRDNEQFF. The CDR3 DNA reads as TGTGCCAGCAGCCCCCTCGGCGGGGGGAGAGATAATGAGCAGTTCTTC. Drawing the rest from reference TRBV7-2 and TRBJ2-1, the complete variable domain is GAGVSQSPSNKVTEKGKDVELRCDPISGHTALYWYRQSLGQGLEFLIYFQGNSAPDKSGLPSDRFSAERTGGSVSTLTIQRTQQEDSAVYLCASSPLGGGRDNEQFFGPGTRLTVL.

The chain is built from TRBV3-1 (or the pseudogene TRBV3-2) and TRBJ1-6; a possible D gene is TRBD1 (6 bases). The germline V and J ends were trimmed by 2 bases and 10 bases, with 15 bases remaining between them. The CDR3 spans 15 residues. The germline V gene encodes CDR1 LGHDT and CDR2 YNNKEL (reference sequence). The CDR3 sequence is CASSQIQGSASPLHF. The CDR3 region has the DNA TGTGCCAGCAGCCAAATACAGGGTAGTGCGTCACCCCTCCACTTT.

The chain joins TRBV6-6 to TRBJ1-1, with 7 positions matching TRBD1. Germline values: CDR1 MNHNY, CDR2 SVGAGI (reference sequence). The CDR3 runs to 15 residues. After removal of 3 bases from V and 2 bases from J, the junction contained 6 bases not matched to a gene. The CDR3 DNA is TGTGCCAGCAGTTATACGGGACAGCCTAACACTGAAGCTTTCTTT. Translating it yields CASSYTGQPNTEAFF.

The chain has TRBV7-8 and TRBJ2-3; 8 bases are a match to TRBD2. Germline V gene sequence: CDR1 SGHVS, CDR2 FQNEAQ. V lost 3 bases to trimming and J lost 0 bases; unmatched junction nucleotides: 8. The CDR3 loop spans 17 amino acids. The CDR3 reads CASSFQVGGGSTDTQYF. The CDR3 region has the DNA TGTGCCAGCAGCTTTCAAGTGGGCGGGGGGAGCACAGATACGCAGTATTTT.

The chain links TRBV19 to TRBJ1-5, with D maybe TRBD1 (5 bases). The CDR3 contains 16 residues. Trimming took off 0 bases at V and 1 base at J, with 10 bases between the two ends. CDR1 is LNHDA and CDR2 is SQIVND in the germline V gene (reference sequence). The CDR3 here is CASSIDRVGSNQPQHF. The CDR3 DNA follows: TGTGCCAGTAGTATAGACAGGGTCGGAAGCAATCAGCCCCAGCATTTT. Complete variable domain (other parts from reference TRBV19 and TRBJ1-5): DGGITQSPKYLFRKEGQNVTLSCEQNLNHDAMYWYRQDPGQGLRLIYYSQIVNDFQKGDIAEGYSVSREKKESFPLTVTSAQKNPTAFYLCASSIDRVGSNQPQHFGDGTRLSIL.

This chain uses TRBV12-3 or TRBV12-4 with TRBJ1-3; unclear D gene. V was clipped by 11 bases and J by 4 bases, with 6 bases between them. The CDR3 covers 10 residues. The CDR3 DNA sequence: TGTGCCTTCGGGGGAAACACCATATATTTT. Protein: CAFGGNTIYF.

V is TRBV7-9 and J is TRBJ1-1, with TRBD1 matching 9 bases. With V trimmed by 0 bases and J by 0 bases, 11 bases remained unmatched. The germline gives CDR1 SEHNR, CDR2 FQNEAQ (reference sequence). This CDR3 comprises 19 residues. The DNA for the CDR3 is TGTGCCAGCAGCTTAGCTGAGGACAGGGGTCCTCCCTTGAACACTGAAGCTTTCTTT. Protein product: CASSLAEDRGPPLNTEAFF.

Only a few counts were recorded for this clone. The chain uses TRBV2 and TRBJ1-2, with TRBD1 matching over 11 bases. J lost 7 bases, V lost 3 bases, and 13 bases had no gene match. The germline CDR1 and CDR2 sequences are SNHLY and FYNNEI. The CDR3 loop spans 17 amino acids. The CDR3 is CASSDVNLGQGGFGYTF. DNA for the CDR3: TGTGCCAGCAGTGACGTGAATTTGGGACAGGGGGGCTTTGGCTACACCTTC.

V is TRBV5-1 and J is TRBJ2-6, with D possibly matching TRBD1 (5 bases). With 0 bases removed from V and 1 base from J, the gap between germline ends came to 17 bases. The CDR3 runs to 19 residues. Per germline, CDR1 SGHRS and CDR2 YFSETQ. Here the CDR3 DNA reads TGCGCCAGCAGCTTGGAGTCTAGAGGACAAGTATCTGGGGCCAACGTCCTGACTTTC. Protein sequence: CASSLESRGQVSGANVLTF.

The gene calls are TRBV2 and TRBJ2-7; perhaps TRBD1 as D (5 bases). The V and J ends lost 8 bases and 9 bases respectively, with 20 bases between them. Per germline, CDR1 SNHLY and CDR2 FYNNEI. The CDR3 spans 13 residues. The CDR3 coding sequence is TGTGCCAGCGGGGCAGGGATGTCTAACTGGCAGTACTTC. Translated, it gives CASGAGMSNWQYF.

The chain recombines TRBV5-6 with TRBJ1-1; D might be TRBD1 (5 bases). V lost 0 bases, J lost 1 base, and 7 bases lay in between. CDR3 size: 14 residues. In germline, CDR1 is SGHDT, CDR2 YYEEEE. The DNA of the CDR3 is TGTGCCAGCAGCTTGGACAGGCGGAACACTGAAGCTTTCTTT. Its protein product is CASSLDRRNTEAFF.

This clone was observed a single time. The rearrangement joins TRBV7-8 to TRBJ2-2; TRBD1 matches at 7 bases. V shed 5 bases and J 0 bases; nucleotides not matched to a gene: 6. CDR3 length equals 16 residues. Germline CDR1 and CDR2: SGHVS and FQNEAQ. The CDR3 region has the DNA TGTGCCAGCAGCAACCGACAGGGCGCGAACACCGGGGAGCTGTTTTTT. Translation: CASSNRQGANTGELFF.

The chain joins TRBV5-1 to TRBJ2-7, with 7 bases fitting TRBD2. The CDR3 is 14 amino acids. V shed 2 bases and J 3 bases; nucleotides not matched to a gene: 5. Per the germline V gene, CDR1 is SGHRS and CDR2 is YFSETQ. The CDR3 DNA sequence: TGCGCCAGCAGCTTCGAGGGAGGGGTCTACGAGCAGTACTTC. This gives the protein CASSFEGGVYEQYF.